The sequence of this TCR beta chain was determined in a study of cytomegalovirus exposure and HLA in healthy donors. The length of the CDR3 is 13 residues. Germline CDR1 reads GTSNPN; CDR2 reads SVGIG (reference sequence). Trimming stripped 5 bases from V and 3 bases from J, with 13 bases between. The PCR used 60 Vbeta and 13 Jbeta primers. Produced via immunoSEQ multiplex PCR; TCRdb's table is partial and in-frame only. Of roughly 190,000 clones in the sample, roughly 75% are singletons; the top ten hold about 4.4%. The sample was PBMCs. The sequence was collected from a man aged 25 to 40 in good health and CMV-seropositive. The chain is built from TRBV30 and TRBJ1-1; perhaps TRBD1 as D (6 bases). CDR3 loop: CAWGTTGYTEAFF. The CDR3 region has the DNA TGTGCCTGGGGGACCACAGGGTACACTGAAGCTTTCTTT.